This TCR beta chain emerged from a study of blood T cells in healthy people across ages. Trimming took 4 bases from V and 6 from J, leaving 18 bases between them. The CDR3 is 15 residues long. Per the germline V gene, CDR1 is MNHNS and CDR2 is SASEGT. Next came a second PCR, run for about 7 to 12 cycles, which used a sample-barcoded 5' primer along with a J-beta primer mix. TCRdb used MiXCR to reprocess the 5' RACE reads, holding one entry per CDR3 protein. Of approximately 600,000 distinct CDR3 sequences in the sample, around three fifths are singletons; the top ten hold over 30%. This receptor was identified in a man in his sixties in good health. The sequenced sample consisted of blood. The J gene is TRBJ2-5, the V gene TRBV6-1; D gene unclear. CDR3 nucleotide sequence: TGTGCCAGCAGTGCCCCCCAACCCCTCGAGCAGACCCAGTACTTC. It is translated as CASSAPQPLEQTQYF.